This TCR beta chain was retrieved from a study of T cell responses to AZD1222 COVID-19 vaccine. Measured with immunoSEQ multiplex PCR; TCRdb has only the in-frame clones, and not every one. The data hold about 130,000 clones, with 80% to 95% observed a single time. Whole-study results and caveats: Donors were largely white British and mainly female; clonal diversity was possibly underestimated.

As to this clone: Its antigen is still unknown.

Unmatched junction bases numbered 7, after V lost 5 bases and J lost 1 base. Germline CDR1 MNHEY, CDR2 SMNVEV (reference sequence). The CDR3 extends over 15 amino acids. V usage is TRBV27 and J usage is TRBJ1-1, with 7 bases aligning to TRBD1. The material sequenced was peripheral blood, taken on day 0 of MenACWY control vaccination. The TCR sequence derives from an adult in good health. Here the CDR3 reads CASSPDDRENTEAFF. The CDR3 DNA reads as TGTGCCAGCAGTCCTGACGACAGGGAGAACACTGAAGCTTTCTTT.